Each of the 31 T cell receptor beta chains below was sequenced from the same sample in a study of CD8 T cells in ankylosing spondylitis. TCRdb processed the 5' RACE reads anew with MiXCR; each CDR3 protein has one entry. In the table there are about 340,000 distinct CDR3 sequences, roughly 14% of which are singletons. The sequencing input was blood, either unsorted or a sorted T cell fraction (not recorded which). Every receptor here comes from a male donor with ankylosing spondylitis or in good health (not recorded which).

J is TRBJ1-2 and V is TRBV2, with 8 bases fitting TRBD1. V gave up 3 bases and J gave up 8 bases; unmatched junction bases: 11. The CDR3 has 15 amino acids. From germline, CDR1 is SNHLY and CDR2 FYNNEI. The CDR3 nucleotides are TGTGCCAGCAGTGAGGAGGACAGGGCGTCTCTAGGCTACACCTTC. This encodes CASSEEDRASLGYTF.

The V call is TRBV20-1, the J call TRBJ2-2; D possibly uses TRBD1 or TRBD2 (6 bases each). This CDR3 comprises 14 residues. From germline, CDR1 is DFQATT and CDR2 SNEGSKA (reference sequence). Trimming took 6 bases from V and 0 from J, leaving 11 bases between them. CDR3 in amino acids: CSANGGANTGELFF. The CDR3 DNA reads TGCAGTGCCAACGGGGGCGCGAACACCGGGGAGCTGTTTTTT.

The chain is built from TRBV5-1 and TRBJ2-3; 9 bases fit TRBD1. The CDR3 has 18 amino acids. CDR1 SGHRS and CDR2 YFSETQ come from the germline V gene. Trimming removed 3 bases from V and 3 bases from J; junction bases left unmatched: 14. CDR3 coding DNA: TGCGCCAGCAGCTCTTATCCGGGAACAGGGGGCAGAACAGATACGCAGTATTTT. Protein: CASSSYPGTGGRTDTQYF.

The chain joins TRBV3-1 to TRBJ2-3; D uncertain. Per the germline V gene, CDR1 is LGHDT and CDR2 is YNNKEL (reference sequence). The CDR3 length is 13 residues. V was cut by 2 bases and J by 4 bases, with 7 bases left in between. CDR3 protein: CASSQTPPDTQYF. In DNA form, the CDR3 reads TGTGCCAGCAGCCAAACCCCCCCAGATACGCAGTATTTT.

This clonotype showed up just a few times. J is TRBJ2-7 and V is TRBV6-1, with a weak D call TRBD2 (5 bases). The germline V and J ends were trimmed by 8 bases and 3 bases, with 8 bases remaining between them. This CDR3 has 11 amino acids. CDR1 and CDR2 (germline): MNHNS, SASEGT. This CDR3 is CASDGLYEQYF. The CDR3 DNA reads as TGTGCCAGCGACGGACTCTACGAGCAGTACTTC.

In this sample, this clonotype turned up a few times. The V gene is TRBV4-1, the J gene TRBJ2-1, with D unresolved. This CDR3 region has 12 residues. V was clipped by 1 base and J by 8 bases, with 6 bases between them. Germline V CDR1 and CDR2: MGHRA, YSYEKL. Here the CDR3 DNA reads TGCGCCAGCAGCCAAGTGTACGATGAGCAGTTCTTC. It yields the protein CASSQVYDEQFF.

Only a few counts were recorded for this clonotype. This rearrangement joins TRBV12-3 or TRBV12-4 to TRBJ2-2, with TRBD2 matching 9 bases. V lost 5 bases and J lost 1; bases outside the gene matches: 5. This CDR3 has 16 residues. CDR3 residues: CASSGGLALNTGELFF. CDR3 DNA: TGTGCCAGCAGTGGCGGACTAGCGCTGAACACCGGGGAGCTGTTTTTT.

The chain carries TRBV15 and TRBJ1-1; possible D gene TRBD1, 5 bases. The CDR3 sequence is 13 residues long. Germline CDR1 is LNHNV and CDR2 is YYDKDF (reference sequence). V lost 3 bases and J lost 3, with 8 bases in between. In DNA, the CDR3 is TGTGCCACCAGCAGGGACACTTACACTGAAGCTTTCTTT. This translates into CATSRDTYTEAFF.

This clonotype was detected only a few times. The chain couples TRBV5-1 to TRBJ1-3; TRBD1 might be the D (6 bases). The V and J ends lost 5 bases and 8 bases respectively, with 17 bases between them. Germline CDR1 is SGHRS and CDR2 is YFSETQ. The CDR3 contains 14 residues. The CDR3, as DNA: TGCGCCAGCAGTCTCGGACGCAAGGGGGACACCATATATTTT. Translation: CASSLGRKGDTIYF. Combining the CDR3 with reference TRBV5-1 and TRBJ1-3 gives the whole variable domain KAGVTQTPRYLIKTRGQQVTLSCSPISGHRSVSWYQQTPGQGLQFLFEYFSETQRNKGNFPGRFSGRQFSNSRSEMNVSTLELGDSALYLCASSLGRKGDTIYFGEGSWLTVV.

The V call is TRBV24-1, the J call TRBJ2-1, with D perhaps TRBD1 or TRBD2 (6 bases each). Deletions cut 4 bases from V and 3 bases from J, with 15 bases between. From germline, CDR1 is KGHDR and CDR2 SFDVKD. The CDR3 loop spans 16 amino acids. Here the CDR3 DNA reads TGTGCCACCAGTGACGGGGGCCAGGGCCTCTACAATGAGCAGTTCTTC. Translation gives CATSDGGQGLYNEQFF.

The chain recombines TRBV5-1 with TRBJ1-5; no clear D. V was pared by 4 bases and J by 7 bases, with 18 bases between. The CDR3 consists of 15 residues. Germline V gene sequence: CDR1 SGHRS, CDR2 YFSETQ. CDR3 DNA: TGCGCCAGCAGCCCCGAACCTCGCGGCCAGCAGCCCCAGCATTTT. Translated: CASSPEPRGQQPQHF.

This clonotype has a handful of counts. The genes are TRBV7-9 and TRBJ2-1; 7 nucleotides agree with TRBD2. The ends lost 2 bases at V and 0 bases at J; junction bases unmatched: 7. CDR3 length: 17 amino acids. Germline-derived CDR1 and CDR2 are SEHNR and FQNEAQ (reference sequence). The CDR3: CASSLSGGRSSYNEQFF. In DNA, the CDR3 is TGTGCCAGCAGCTTATCCGGGGGGAGAAGCTCCTACAATGAGCAGTTCTTC. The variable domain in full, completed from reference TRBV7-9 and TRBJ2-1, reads DTGVSQNPRHKITKRGQNVTFRCDPISEHNRLYWYRQTLGQGPEFLTYFQNEAQLEKSRLLSDRFSAERPKGSFSTLEIQRTEQGDSAMYLCASSLSGGRSSYNEQFFGPGTRLTVL.

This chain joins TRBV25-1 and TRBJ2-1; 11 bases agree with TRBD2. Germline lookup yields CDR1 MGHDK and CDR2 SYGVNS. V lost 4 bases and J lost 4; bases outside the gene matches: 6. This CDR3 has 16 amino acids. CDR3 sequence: CASSGMTSGTYNEQFF. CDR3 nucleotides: TGTGCCAGCAGTGGGATGACTAGCGGGACGTACAATGAGCAGTTCTTC.

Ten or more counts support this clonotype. CDR3 sequence reads: CASSLRSKGEKLFF. The CDR3 nucleotides read TGTGCCAGCAGTTTAAGAAGTAAAGGTGAAAAACTGTTTTTT. The chain employs TRBV12-3 or TRBV12-4 and TRBJ1-4; D is unclear. This CDR3 region has 14 residues. The V gene lost 2 bases and the J gene lost 7 bases, with 11 bases spanning the gap.

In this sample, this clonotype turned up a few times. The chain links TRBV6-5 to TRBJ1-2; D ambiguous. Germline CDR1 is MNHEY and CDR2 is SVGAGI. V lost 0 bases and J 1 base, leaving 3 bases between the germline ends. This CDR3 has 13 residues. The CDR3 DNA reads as TGTGCCAGCAGTTACTCGGGTAACTATGGCTACACCTTC. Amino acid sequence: CASSYSGNYGYTF.

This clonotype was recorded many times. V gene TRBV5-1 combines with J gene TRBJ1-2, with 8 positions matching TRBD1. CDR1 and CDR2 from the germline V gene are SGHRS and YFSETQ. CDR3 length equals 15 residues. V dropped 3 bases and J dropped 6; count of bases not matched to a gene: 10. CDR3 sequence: CASSSATDRGDGYTF. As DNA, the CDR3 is TGCGCCAGCAGCTCCGCGACCGACAGGGGAGATGGCTACACCTTC.

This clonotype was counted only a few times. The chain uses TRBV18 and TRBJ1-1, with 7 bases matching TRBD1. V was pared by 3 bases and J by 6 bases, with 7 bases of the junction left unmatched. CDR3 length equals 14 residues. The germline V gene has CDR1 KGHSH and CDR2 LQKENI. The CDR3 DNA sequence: TGTGCCAGCTCACCTACAGGGGTTAAGGCTGAAGCTTTCTTT. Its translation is CASSPTGVKAEAFF.

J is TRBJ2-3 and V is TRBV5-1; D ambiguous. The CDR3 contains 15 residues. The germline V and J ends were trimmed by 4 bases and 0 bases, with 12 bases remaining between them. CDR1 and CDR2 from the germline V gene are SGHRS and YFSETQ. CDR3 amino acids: CASSLMPRSTDTQYF. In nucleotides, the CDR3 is TGCGCCAGCAGCCTAATGCCGAGGAGCACAGATACGCAGTATTTT.

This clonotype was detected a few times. The CDR3 protein is CSARDLGGMNTEAFF. Here the CDR3 DNA reads TGCAGTGCTAGAGATCTGGGAGGGATGAACACTGAAGCTTTCTTT. The chain recombines TRBV20-1 with TRBJ1-1; D not resolved. This CDR3 spans 15 amino acids. Germline CDR1 is DFQATT and CDR2 is SNEGSKA (reference sequence). Trimming pared 0 bases from V and 0 bases from J, leaving 11 bases between.

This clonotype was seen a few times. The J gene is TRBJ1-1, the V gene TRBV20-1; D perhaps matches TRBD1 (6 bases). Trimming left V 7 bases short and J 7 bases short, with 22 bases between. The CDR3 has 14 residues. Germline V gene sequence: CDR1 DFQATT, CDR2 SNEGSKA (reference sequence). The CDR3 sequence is CSVLRQQGIVEAFF. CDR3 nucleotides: TGCAGTGTTCTCCGCCAACAGGGTATTGTTGAAGCTTTCTTT.

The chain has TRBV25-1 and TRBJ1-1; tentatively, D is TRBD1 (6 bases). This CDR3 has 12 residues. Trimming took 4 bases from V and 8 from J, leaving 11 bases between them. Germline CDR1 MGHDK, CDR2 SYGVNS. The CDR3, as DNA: TGTGCCAGCAGTGGCCACAGGGAGGAAGCTTTCTTT. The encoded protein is CASSGHREEAFF.

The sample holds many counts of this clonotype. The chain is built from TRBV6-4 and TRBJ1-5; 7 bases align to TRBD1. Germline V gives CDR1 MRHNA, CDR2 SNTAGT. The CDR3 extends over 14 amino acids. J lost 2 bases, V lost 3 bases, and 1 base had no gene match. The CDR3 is CASSEGTGNQPQHF. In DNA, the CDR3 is TGTGCCAGCAGTGAGGGGACAGGCAATCAGCCCCAGCATTTT.

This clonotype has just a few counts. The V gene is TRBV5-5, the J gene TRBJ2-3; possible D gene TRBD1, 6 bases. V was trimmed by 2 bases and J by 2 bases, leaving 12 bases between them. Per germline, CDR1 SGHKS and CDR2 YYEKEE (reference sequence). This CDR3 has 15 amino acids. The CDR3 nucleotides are TGTGCCAGCAGCTTACAGGCAGGGGACACAGATACGCAGTATTTT. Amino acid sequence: CASSLQAGDTDTQYF.

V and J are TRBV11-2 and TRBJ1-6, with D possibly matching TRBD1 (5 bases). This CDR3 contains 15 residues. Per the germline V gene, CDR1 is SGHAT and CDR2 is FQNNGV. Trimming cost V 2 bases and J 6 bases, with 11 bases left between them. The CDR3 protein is CASSLTDTTNSPLHF. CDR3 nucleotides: TGTGCCAGCAGCTTAACGGACACCACTAATTCACCCCTCCACTTT.

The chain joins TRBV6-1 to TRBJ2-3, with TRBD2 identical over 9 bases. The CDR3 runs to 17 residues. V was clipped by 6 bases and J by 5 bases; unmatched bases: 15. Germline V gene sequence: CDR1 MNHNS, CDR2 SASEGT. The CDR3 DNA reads TGTGCCAGCAGCCTCGGGGTCTTAGCGGGAGCAAAAGATACGCAGTATTTT. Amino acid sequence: CASSLGVLAGAKDTQYF.

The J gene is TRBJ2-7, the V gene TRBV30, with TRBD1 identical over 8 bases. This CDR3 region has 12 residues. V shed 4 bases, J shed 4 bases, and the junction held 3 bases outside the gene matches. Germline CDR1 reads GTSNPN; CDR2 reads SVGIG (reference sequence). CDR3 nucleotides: TGTGCCTGGACACGGGACAGGTACGAGCAGTACTTC. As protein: CAWTRDRYEQYF.

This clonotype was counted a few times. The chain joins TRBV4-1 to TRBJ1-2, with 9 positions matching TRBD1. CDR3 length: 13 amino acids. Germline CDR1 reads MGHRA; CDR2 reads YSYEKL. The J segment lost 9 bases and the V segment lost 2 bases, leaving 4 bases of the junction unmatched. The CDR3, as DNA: TGCGCCAGCAGCCAACTCGGGACAGGGAGCTACACCTTC. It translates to CASSQLGTGSYTF.

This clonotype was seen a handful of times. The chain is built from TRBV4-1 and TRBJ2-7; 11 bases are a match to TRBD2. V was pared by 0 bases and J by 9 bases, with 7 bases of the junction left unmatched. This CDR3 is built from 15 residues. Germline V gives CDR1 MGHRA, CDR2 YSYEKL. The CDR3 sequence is CASSQDTSGRVGQYF. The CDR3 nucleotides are TGCGCCAGCAGCCAAGATACTAGCGGGAGAGTAGGGCAGTACTTC.

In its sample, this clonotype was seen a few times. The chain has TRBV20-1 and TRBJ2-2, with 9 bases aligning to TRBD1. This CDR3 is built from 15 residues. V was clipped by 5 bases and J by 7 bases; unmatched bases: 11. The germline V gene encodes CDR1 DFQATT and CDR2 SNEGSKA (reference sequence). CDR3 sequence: CSAGRTGGVVGELFF. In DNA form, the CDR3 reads TGCAGTGCTGGCCGAACAGGGGGCGTCGTCGGGGAGCTGTTTTTT.

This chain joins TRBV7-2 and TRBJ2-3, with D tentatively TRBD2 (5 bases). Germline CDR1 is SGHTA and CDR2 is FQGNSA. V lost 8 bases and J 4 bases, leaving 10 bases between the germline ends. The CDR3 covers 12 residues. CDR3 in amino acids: CASEGSADTQYF. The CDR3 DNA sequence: TGTGCCAGCGAAGGTAGCGCAGATACGCAGTATTTT.

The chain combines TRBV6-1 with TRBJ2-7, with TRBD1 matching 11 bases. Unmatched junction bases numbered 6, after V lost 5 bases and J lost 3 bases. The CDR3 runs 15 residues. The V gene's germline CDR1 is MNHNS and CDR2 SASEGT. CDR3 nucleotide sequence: TGTGCCAGCAGTCCCGGACAGGGGGCAATCTACGAGCAGTACTTC. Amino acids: CASSPGQGAIYEQYF.